The 15 T cell receptor beta chains in this list originate from one sample, sequenced in a study of tumor-infiltrating lymphocytes in localized non-small cell lung cancer. Produced via immunoSEQ multiplex PCR; TCRdb's table is partial and in-frame only. Seen here are over 12,000 clones, roughly 82% observed once, and the top ten hold roughly 19%. The source material was lung tumor tissue. These receptor sequences come from a human donor with non-small cell lung cancer.

The chain combines TRBV28 with TRBJ1-2, with a weak D call TRBD1 (5 bases). V lost 7 bases and J 5 bases, leaving 14 bases between the germline ends. The CDR3 runs 13 residues. Germline lookup yields CDR1 MDHEN and CDR2 SYDVKM. The CDR3 sequence: CASTSQGLYGYTF. Written as DNA, the CDR3 is TGTGCCAGCACCTCGCAGGGTCTATATGGCTACACCTTC.

This clone was seen only a few times. The rearrangement joins TRBV6-1 to TRBJ2-1; D is perhaps TRBD1 (6 bases). Germline lookup yields CDR1 MNHNS and CDR2 SASEGT. The CDR3 runs to 15 residues. V dropped 5 bases and J dropped 3 bases, with 14 bases sitting between them. The CDR3 loop reads CASSNRAGVYNEQFF. CDR3 in DNA: TGTGCCAGCAGTAATAGGGCAGGGGTCTACAATGAGCAGTTCTTC.

The genes are TRBV10-3 and TRBJ2-1, with 8 bases aligning to TRBD2. This CDR3 spans 14 amino acids. V lost 10 bases and J lost 9; bases outside the gene matches: 14. CDR1 and CDR2 (germline): ENHRY, SYGVKD. The CDR3 DNA follows: TGTGCCAACCGGGAGGGTCGGGAGGGAGGTGAGCAGTTCTTC. This codes for CANREGREGGEQFF.

This sequence joins TRBV15 and TRBJ1-2; a possible D gene is TRBD1 (6 bases). V was clipped by 4 bases and J by 2 bases, with 17 bases between them. The CDR3 contains 16 residues. Germline V gene lookup returns CDR1 LNHNV and CDR2 YYDKDF (reference sequence). This chain's CDR3 is CATSTLGGLGNYGYTF. CDR3 sequence (DNA): TGTGCCACCAGCACCCTAGGGGGGTTGGGGAACTATGGCTACACCTTC. The whole variable domain, remainder taken from reference TRBV15 and TRBJ1-2, is DAMVIQNPRYQVTQFGKPVTLSCSQTLNHNVMYWYQQKSSQAPKLLFHYYDKDFNNEADTPDNFQSRRPNTSFCFLDIRSPGLGDTAMYLCATSTLGGLGNYGYTFGSGTRLTVV.

The CDR3 here is CASSIGERDEQYF. The CDR3 bases are TGTGCCAGTAGTATTGGGGAAAGAGACGAGCAGTACTTC. J is TRBJ2-7 and V is TRBV19; the D is unclear. The V gene's germline CDR1 is LNHDA and CDR2 SQIVND (reference sequence). The germline V and J ends were trimmed by 3 bases and 5 bases, with 11 bases remaining between them. The CDR3 consists of 13 residues.

This rearrangement joins TRBV11-1 to TRBJ1-1, with 8 bases lining up with TRBD1. The CDR3 is 13 amino acids. Germline assignment: CDR1 SGHAT and CDR2 FQDESV (reference sequence). V was pared by 5 bases and J by 12 bases, with 11 bases of the junction left unmatched. As DNA, the CDR3 is TGTGCCAGCAGCCCCACCTACGACAGGGGATCTTTCTTT. Protein product: CASSPTYDRGSFF.

This clone appeared once. The CDR3 here is CASSEALAGGPSTQYF. The CDR3 DNA sequence: TGTGCCAGCAGTGAAGCGCTGGCGGGAGGGCCAAGTACGCAGTATTTT. The chain couples TRBV6-1 to TRBJ2-3; 9 bases agree with TRBD2. Germline-derived CDR1 and CDR2 are MNHNS and SASEGT. Trimming cost V 0 bases and J 8 bases; bases outside gene matches: 9. This CDR3 contains 16 residues.

V usage is TRBV5-1 and J usage is TRBJ2-2, with 10 bases identical to TRBD2. The V gene's germline CDR1 is SGHRS and CDR2 YFSETQ. This CDR3 contains 16 residues. V lost 3 bases to trimming and J lost 1 base; unmatched junction nucleotides: 3. The CDR3 sequence is CASSSGLAENTGELFF. In DNA form, the CDR3 reads TGCGCCAGCAGCTCTGGACTAGCGGAGAACACCGGGGAGCTGTTTTTT.

J is TRBJ2-2 and V is TRBV6-5, with TRBD1 matching 7 bases. CDR1 and CDR2 (germline): MNHEY, SVGAGI. Trimming took 6 bases from V and 6 from J; bases not matched to a gene: 10. The CDR3 sequence is 15 residues long. The chain's CDR3 is CASREAGGGSGELFF. The CDR3 coding sequence is TGTGCCAGCAGAGAGGCAGGGGGTGGGTCCGGGGAGCTGTTTTTT.

The rearrangement joins TRBV28 to TRBJ1-2, with D unresolved. There are 9 residues in the CDR3. The V end was cut by 3 bases, the J end by 12 bases, with 5 bases between. Germline CDR1 MDHEN, CDR2 SYDVKM. The CDR3 DNA sequence: TGTGCCAGCAGTTTTCCAGACACCTTC. Its translation is CASSFPDTF.

The J gene is TRBJ2-3, the V gene TRBV19; 11 positions match TRBD1. Per germline, CDR1 LNHDA and CDR2 SQIVND (reference sequence). This CDR3 has 15 residues. The ends lost 8 bases at V and 2 bases at J; junction bases unmatched: 6. This CDR3 reads CASSPGQGDTDTQYF. The CDR3 nucleotides are TGTGCCAGTTCTCCGGGACAGGGGGACACAGATACGCAGTATTTT.

In DNA form, the CDR3 reads TGTGCCAGCAGTGAAGCGGGAGGGTTTCAGCATTTT. Protein sequence: CASSEAGGFQHF. V usage is TRBV6-1 and J usage is TRBJ1-5; D gene uncertain. V lost 0 bases to trimming and J lost 13 bases, with 10 bases between them. The CDR3 runs to 12 residues. Germline CDR1 reads MNHNS; CDR2 reads SASEGT.

The chain employs TRBV5-1 and TRBJ2-7, with 7 bases lining up with TRBD1. This CDR3 is built from 14 residues. The ends lost 5 bases at V and 6 bases at J; junction bases unmatched: 11. CDR1 and CDR2 (germline): SGHRS, YFSETQ. CDR3 in DNA: TGCGCCAGCAGGCCCGGGACAGCAAATCTCGAGCAGTACTTC. Translating it yields CASRPGTANLEQYF.

V gene TRBV27 combines with J gene TRBJ2-1; D remains ambiguous. Per germline, CDR1 MNHEY and CDR2 SMNVEV (reference sequence). The CDR3 has 13 residues. Trimming cost V 3 bases and J 5 bases, with 8 bases left between them. The CDR3 loop reads CASSFTENNEQFF. The CDR3 bases are TGTGCCAGCAGTTTTACAGAGAACAATGAGCAGTTCTTC.

The chain has TRBV7-8 and TRBJ1-5, with D perhaps matching TRBD1 (6 bases). V lost 5 bases to trimming and J lost 6 bases, with 26 bases between them. In germline, CDR1 is SGHVS, CDR2 FQNEAQ. The CDR3 extends over 18 amino acids. CDR3 in DNA: TGTGCCAGCAGCACGCTCAAGAGTCAGGGGACCAGGAGTCAGCCCCAGCATTTT. Translation gives CASSTLKSQGTRSQPQHF. The full variable domain, completed using reference TRBV7-8 and TRBJ1-5, is GAGVSQSPRYKVAKRGQDVALRCDPISGHVSLFWYQQALGQGPEFLTYFQNEAQLDKSGLPSDRFFAERPEGSVSTLKIQRTQQEDSAVYLCASSTLKSQGTRSQPQHFGDGTRLSIL.